In this sample, the clone carrying this T cell receptor beta chain is medium-sized. Its target is unknown. The sample carries other DNA sequences with the same CDR3. Using immunoSEQ multiplex PCR, the repertoire was profiled, and TCRdb retains in-frame clones only, with some absent. This table has 50,000 or so clones, about three quarters appearing once. As to time point: cycle 4 day 1 (C4D1), after 6 weeks of nivolumab. Each patient experienced a relapse that followed autologous stem cell transplantation, and brentuximab vedotin exposure varied. The CDR3 consists of 14 residues. CDR1 and CDR2 (germline): SGHTA, FQGNSA. The germline V and J ends were trimmed by 1 base and 6 bases, with 9 bases remaining between them. This sample is part of a study of PD-1 blockade in classical Hodgkin lymphoma. General study points: According to reports, newly diagnosed patients had lower baseline TCR diversity than healthy donors, and relapsed/refractory patients had lower baseline TCR diversity still.

The chain has TRBV7-2 and TRBJ2-2; no definite D call. Sequenced material: peripheral blood mononuclear cells (PBMCs), taken before the fourth cycle of nivolumab. This TCR was recovered from a human donor with classical Hodgkin lymphoma. CDR3 loop: CASSLGLLAGELFF. The DNA for the CDR3 is TGTGCCAGCAGCTTAGGGTTGTTGGCCGGGGAGCTGTTTTTT.